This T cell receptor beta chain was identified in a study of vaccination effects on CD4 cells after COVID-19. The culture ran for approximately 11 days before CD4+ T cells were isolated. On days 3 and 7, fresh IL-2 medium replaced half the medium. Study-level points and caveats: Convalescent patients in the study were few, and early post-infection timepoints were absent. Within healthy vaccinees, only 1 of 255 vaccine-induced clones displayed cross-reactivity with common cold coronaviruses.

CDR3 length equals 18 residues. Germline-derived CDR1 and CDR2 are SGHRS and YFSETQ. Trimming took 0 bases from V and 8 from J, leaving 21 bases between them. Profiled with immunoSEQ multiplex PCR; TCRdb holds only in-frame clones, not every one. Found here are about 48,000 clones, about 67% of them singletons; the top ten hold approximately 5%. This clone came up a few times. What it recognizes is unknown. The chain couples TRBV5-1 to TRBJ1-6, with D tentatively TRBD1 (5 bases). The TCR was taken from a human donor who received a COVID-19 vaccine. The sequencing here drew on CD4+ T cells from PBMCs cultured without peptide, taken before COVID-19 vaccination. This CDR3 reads CASSLDWAGRKVDSPLHF. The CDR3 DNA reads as TGCGCCAGCAGCTTGGATTGGGCAGGGCGGAAGGTTGATTCACCCCTCCACTTT.